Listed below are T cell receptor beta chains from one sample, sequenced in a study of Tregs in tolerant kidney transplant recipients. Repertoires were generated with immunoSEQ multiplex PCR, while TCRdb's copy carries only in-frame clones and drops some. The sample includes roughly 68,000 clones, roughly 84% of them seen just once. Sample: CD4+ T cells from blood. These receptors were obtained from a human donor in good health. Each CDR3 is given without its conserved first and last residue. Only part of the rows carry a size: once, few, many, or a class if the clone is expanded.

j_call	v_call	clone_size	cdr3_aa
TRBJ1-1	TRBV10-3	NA	AISVGDRGSTEAF
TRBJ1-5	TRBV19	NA	ATGVEGYSNQPQH
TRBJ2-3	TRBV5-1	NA	ASSLLRTSGDTDTQY
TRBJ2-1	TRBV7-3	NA	ASSLGMSSYNEQF
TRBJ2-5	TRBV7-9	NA	ASSPDSGGKETQY
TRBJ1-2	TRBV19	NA	ASSIHKRKDGYT
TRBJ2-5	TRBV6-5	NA	ASKQETREETQY
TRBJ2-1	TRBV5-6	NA	ASRLGLGLNEQF
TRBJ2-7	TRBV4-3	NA	ASSRTRGAEQY
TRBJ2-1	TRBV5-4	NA	ASSLRTNNEQF
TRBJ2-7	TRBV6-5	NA	ASRRTGTYEQY
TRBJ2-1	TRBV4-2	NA	ASSSRTSGSYNEQF
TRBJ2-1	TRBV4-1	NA	ASSLGLAEINEQF
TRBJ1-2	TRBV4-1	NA	ASSQVGGPNLNYGYT
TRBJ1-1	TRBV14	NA	ASSQAVRSEAF
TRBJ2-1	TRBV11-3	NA	ASSLEGTIINEQF
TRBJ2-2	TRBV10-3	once	AISDPPAVKELF
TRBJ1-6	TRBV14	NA	ASSPVQGRHSPLH
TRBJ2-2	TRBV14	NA	ASSPVRAGPVIGGELF
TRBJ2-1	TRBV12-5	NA	ASGPTGQGAGSSYNEQF
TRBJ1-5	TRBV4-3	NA	ASSQDYNSNQPQH
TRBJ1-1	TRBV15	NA	ATSRDTEAF
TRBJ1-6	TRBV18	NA	ASSPTEGGSSPLH
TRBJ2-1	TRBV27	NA	ASSFELRVGLAGGLDEQF
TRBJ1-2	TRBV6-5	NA	ASSLTGIYGYT
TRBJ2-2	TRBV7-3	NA	ASSETYTGELF
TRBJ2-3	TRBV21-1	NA	ASRWVAGGADTQY
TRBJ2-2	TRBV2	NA	ASSHQGTGELF
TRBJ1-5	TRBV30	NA	AWSTSGNQPQH
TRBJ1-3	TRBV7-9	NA	ASSSSGEGNTIY
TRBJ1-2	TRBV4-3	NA	ASSQDLGRQDGYT
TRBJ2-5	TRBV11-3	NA	ASSYGSLLAQY
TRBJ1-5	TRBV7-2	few	ASSLEQGFNQPQH
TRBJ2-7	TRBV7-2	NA	ASSSTSEGGYEQY
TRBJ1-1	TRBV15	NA	ATSRDLDRGRADGRAF
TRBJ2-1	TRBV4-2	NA	ASSQLAGSREQF
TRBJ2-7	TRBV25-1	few	ASSKTGGGDEQY
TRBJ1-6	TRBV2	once	ASTQGESGNNSPLH
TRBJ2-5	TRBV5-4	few	ASSFDWETQY
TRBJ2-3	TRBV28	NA	ASSPGLSTDTQY
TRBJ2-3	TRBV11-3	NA	ASSLGSGRADTQY
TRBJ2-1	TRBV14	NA	ASSQVRQTTYNEQF
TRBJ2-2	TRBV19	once	ASSSPGGTGELF
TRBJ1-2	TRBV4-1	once	ASSLTGVLGYT
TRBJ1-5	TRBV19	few	ASSTRQAGNQPQH
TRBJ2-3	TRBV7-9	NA	ASSLLTSTDTQY
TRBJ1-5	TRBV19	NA	ASSIDRTYSNQPQH
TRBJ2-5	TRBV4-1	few	ASSQDREETQY
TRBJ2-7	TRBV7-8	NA	ASSLTFTASSYEQY
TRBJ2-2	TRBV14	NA	ASSLRTGLLRSGELF
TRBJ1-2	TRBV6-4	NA	ASSAEYGQPYT
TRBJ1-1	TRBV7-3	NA	ASSFGTGWESF
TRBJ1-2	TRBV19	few	ASRRTGGEPNYGYT
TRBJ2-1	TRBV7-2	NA	ASSRIGGLNEQF
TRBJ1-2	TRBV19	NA	ASSRSVLPYGYT